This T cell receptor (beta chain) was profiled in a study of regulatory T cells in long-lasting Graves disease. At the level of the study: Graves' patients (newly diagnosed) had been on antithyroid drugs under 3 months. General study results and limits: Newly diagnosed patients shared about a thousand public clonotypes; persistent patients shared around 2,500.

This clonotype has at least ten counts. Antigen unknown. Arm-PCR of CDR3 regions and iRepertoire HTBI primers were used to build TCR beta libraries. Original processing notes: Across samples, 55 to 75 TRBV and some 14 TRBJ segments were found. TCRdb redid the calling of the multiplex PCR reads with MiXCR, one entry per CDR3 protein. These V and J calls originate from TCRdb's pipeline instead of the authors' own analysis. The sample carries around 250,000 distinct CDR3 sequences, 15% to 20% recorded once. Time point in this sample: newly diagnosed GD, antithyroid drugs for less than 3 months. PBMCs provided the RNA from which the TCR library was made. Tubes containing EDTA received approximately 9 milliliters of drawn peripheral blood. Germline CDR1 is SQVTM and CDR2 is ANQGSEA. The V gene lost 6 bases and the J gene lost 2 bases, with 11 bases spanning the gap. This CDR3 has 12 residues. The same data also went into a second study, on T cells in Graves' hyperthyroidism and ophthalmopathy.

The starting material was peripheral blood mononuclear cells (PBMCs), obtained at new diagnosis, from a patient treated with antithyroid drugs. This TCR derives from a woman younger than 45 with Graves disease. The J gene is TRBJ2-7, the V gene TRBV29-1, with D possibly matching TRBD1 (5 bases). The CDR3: CSVKRGTYEQYF. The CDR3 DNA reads TGCAGCGTCAAAAGGGGCACCTACGAGCAGTACTTC.